This entry concerns a single T cell receptor beta chain. Antigen unknown. Data came from immunoSEQ multiplex PCR; TCRdb stores just in-frame clones and leaves some out. The sample has 210,000 or so clones, roughly 94% seen once. The sample comes from a study of T cell responses to AZD1222 COVID-19 vaccine. Overall study results and limits: Reports indicate that nearly half of spike-specific TCRs are directed at unmutated variant regions.

The source was peripheral blood, collected 28 days after the second dose of the MenACWY control vaccine. The receptor was derived from an adult who received the MenACWY meningococcal vaccine as a control.

This CDR3 is CASRRDASYEQYF. The CDR3 bases are TGTGCCAGCAGACGGGACGCGTCCTACGAGCAGTACTTC. The chain carries TRBV2 and TRBJ2-7; D is perhaps TRBD1 or TRBD2 (5 bases each). The CDR3 is made up of 13 amino acids. Germline lookup yields CDR1 SNHLY and CDR2 FYNNEI. Trimming removed 6 bases at V and 1 base at J, with 10 bases between.